This is a list of T cell receptor beta chains from one sample in a study of identical twins. TCRdb called the 5' RACE reads again in MiXCR, with one record for every CDR3 protein. The sample consists of 300,000 to 350,000 distinct CDR3 sequences, 9% to 15% of them appearing once. Another study also made use of these data, one on yellow fever vaccine responses in identical twins.

The sample taken for sequencing was CD8+ T cells sorted from blood. The receptors originated from a woman aged 18 to 35 in good health. Both conserved end residues are part of each CDR3. The D gene is left open where the match is weak.

CDR3: CASSPTPGLLQETQYF; V: TRBV28; D: TRBD2; J: TRBJ2-5
CDR3: CASSPDRETLFF; V: TRBV12-3/TRBV12-4; D: TRBD1; J: TRBJ1-4
CDR3: CASSQSPGLAGVSSYNEQFF; V: TRBV12-3/TRBV12-4; D: TRBD2; J: TRBJ2-1
CDR3: CASSRESRDRGQDTQYF; V: TRBV18; D: TRBD1; J: TRBJ2-3
CDR3: CASGHGPLWQFF; V: TRBV5-7; D: NA; J: TRBJ2-1
CDR3: CASSFKPGGAGTEAFF; V: TRBV11-2; D: TRBD1; J: TRBJ1-1
CDR3: CASSPGLAGGTYEQYF; V: TRBV7-6; D: TRBD2; J: TRBJ2-7
CDR3: CATSVSSGENTDTQYF; V: TRBV24-1; D: TRBD2; J: TRBJ2-3
CDR3: CASGLEPYNEQFF; V: TRBV6-2/TRBV6-3; D: NA; J: TRBJ2-1
CDR3: CASRPTHRLPDGYTF; V: TRBV28; D: NA; J: TRBJ1-2
CDR3: CATSRDRSNTEAFF; V: TRBV15; D: NA; J: TRBJ1-1
CDR3: CASSETVGGTEAFF; V: TRBV2; D: NA; J: TRBJ1-1
CDR3: CASSFKGHGDTQYF; V: TRBV7-7; D: NA; J: TRBJ2-3
CDR3: CSARDLLAGGDTDTQYF; V: TRBV20-1; D: TRBD2; J: TRBJ2-3
CDR3: CAISESEGYNEQFF; V: TRBV10-3; D: NA; J: TRBJ2-1
CDR3: CASSYNKGANTEAFF; V: TRBV5-1; D: NA; J: TRBJ1-1
CDR3: CAMSPGFVCSYNSPLHF; V: TRBV4-2; D: NA; J: TRBJ1-6
CDR3: CATSIRRGLNTGELFF; V: TRBV15; D: TRBD1; J: TRBJ2-2
CDR3: CASSVSSGSYEQYF; V: TRBV9; D: TRBD2; J: TRBJ2-7
CDR3: CASSFEGAPLDTEAFF; V: TRBV28; D: TRBD1; J: TRBJ1-1
CDR3: CASSDPVAPGELFF; V: TRBV9; D: NA; J: TRBJ2-2
CDR3: CASSQDWERTYEQYF; V: TRBV4-1; D: NA; J: TRBJ2-7
CDR3: CASSFIRETGELFF; V: TRBV28; D: NA; J: TRBJ2-2
CDR3: CASSSPSSGRGLDTLYF; V: TRBV12-3/TRBV12-4; D: TRBD2; J: TRBJ2-3
CDR3: CSAIPRGRSYNEQFF; V: TRBV20-1; D: TRBD2; J: TRBJ2-1
CDR3: CASSWEDGTDTQYF; V: TRBV5-6; D: NA; J: TRBJ2-3
CDR3: CASSLVSGMAKNIQYF; V: TRBV7-9; D: NA; J: TRBJ2-4
CDR3: CASSFELAGLDTQYF; V: TRBV13; D: TRBD2; J: TRBJ2-3
CDR3: CARSLSRRADTQYF; V: TRBV28; D: NA; J: TRBJ2-3
CDR3: CATQSGMWEQYF; V: TRBV28; D: NA; J: TRBJ2-7
CDR3: CASSQDGTSGVPDTQYF; V: TRBV4-2; D: TRBD2; J: TRBJ2-3
CDR3: CASSDQQNTEAFF; V: TRBV6-4; D: NA; J: TRBJ1-1
CDR3: CASTAVGRGGRTGELFF; V: TRBV12-3/TRBV12-4; D: TRBD2; J: TRBJ2-2
CDR3: CASSHGQGLNEQFF; V: TRBV7-9; D: TRBD1; J: TRBJ2-1
CDR3: CASSLSPEGSYEQYF; V: TRBV12-3/TRBV12-4; D: NA; J: TRBJ2-7
CDR3: CSVEDGAGATYEQYF; V: TRBV29-1; D: TRBD2; J: TRBJ2-7
CDR3: CASSLARTGSYQETQYF; V: TRBV7-6; D: TRBD1; J: TRBJ2-5
CDR3: CASSPENRDEQFF; V: TRBV12-3/TRBV12-4; D: NA; J: TRBJ2-1
CDR3: CASSESEFLGSWMNTEAFF; V: TRBV10-2; D: NA; J: TRBJ1-1
CDR3: CASSPGHPEAFF; V: TRBV27; D: NA; J: TRBJ1-1
CDR3: CASSNSFGLEETQYF; V: TRBV2; D: TRBD2; J: TRBJ2-5
CDR3: CASSLRSIYNEQFF; V: TRBV27; D: NA; J: TRBJ2-1